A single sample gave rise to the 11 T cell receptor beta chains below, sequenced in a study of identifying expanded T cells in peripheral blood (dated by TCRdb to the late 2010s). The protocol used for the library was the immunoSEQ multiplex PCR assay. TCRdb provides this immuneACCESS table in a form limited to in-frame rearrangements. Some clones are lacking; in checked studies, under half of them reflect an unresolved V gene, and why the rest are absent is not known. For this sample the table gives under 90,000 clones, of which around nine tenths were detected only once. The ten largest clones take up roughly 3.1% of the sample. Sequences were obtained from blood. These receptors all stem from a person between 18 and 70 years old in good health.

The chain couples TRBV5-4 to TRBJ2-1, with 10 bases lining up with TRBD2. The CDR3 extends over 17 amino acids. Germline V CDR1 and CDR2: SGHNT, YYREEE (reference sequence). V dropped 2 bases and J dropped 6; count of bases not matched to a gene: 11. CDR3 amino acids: CASSLPLLAGLGNEQFF. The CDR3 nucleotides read TGTGCCAGCAGCTTACCGTTACTAGCGGGATTGGGCAATGAGCAGTTCTTC.

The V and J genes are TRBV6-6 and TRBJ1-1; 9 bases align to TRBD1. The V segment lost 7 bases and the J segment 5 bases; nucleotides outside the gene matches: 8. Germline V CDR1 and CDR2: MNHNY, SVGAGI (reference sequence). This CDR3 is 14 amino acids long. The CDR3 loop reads CASTGGQGRTEAFF. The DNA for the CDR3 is TGTGCCAGCACCGGGGGACAGGGAAGGACTGAAGCTTTCTTT.

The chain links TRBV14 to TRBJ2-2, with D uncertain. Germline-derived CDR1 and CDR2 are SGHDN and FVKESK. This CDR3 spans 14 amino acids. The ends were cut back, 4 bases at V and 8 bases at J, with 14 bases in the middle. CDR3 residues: CASSPRRGWGELFF. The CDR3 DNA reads TGTGCCAGCAGCCCCCGGAGAGGTTGGGGGGAGCTGTTTTTT.

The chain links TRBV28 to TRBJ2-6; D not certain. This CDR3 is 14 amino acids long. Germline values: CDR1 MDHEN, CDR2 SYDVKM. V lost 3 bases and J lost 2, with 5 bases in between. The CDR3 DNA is TGTGCCAGCAGTTTCGGTGCTGGGGCCAACGTCCTGACTTTC. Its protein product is CASSFGAGANVLTF.

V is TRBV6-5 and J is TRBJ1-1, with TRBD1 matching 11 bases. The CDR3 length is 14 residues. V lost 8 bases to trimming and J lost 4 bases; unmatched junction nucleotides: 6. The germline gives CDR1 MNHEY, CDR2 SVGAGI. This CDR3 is CASGQGARITEAFF. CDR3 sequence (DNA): TGTGCCAGCGGACAGGGGGCGAGGATCACTGAAGCTTTCTTT.

The CDR3 reads CASSLFGAGANVLTF. The CDR3 bases are TGTGCCAGCAGTTTATTTGGGGCTGGGGCCAACGTCCTGACTTTC. The J gene is TRBJ2-6, the V gene TRBV28; no reliable D call. Trimming cost V 1 base and J 2 bases, with 6 bases left between them. The CDR3 runs to 15 residues. Per the germline V gene, CDR1 is MDHEN and CDR2 is SYDVKM.

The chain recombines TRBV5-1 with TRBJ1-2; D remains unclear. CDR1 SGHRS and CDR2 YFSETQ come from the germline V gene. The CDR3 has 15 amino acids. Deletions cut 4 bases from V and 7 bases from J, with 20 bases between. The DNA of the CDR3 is TGCGCCAGCAGCCCAACCTCCGGCACGTTCGGTGGCTACACCTTC. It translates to CASSPTSGTFGGYTF.

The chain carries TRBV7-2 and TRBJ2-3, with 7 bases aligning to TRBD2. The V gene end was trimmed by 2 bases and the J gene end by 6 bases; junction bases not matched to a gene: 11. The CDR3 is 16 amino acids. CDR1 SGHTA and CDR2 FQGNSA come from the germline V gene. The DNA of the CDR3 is TGTGCCAGCAGCTTAATCCCCGGGGGGATGGGGGATACGCAGTATTTT. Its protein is CASSLIPGGMGDTQYF. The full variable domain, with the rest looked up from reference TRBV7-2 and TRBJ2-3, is GAGVSQSPSNKVTEKGKDVELRCDPISGHTALYWYRQSLGQGLEFLIYFQGNSAPDKSGLPSDRFSAERTGGSVSTLTIQRTQQEDSAVYLCASSLIPGGMGDTQYFGPGTRLTVL.

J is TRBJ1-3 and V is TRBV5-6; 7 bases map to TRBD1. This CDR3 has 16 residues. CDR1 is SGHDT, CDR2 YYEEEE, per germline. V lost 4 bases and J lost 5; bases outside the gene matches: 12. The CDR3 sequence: CASSPGQANLRNTIYF. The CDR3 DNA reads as TGTGCCAGCAGCCCTGGACAGGCCAACCTCCGAAACACCATATATTTT.

The CDR3 sequence is CASSTRQGGKAYEQYF. The CDR3 bases are TGTGCCAGCAGTACCCGACAGGGAGGAAAGGCCTACGAGCAGTACTTC. The chain combines TRBV27 with TRBJ2-7; a weak D match, TRBD1 (7 bases). V was pared by 5 bases and J by 2 bases, with 19 bases between. Germline lookup yields CDR1 MNHEY and CDR2 SMNVEV (reference sequence). The CDR3 is 16 residues long.

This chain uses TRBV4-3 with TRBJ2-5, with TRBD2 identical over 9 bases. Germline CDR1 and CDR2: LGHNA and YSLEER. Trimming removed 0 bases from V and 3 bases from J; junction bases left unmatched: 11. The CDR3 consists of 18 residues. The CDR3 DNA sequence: TGCGCCAGCAGCCAAGAGACTAGCGGAGCCTATCGGAAAGAGACCCAGTACTTC. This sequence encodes CASSQETSGAYRKETQYF.